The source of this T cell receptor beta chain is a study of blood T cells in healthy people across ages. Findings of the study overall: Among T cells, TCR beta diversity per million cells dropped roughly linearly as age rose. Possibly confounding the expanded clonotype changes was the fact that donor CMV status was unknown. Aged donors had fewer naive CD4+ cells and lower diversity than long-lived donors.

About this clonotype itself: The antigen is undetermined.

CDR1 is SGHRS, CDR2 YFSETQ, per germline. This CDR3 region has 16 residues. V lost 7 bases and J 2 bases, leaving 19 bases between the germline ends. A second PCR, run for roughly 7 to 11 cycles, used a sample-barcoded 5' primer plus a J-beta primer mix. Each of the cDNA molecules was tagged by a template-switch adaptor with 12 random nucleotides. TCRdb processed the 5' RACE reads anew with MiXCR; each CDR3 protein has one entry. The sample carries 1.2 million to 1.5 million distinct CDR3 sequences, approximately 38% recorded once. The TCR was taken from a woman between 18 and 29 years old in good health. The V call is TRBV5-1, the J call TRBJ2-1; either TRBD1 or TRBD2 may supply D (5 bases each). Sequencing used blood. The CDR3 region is CASRIGTGGPYNEQFF. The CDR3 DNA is TGCGCCAGCCGCATCGGGACGGGTGGGCCCTACAATGAGCAGTTCTTC.